The text below deals with one T cell receptor beta chain. Other DNA variants within this sample encode the same CDR3. This record comes from a study of blood T cell repertoires in COVID-19. Study-wide background: Sites across the United States, Italy and Spain contributed samples from acute and convalescent COVID-19.

Authors' analysis steps: Reference gene primers were amplified, and this amplification served to estimate nucleated cell counts. Sequencing used immunoSEQ multiplex PCR; TCRdb keeps in-frame clones, though not all of them. V, J and clone size were drawn from that table, and D and trimming were deduced from the DNA. The repertoire consists of under 350,000 clones, with 90% occurring once and the leading ten covering approximately 2.5%. The length of the CDR3 is 14 residues. After removal of 3 bases from V and 4 bases from J, the junction contained 1 base not matched to a gene. CDR1 is KGHSH, CDR2 LQKENI, per germline. The study assigned cohorts using participant-reported clinical history.

The TCR was taken from a man in his sixties who had recovered from COVID-19. Sequenced sample: PBMCs or T cells enriched from blood (not recorded which). The chain combines TRBV18 with TRBJ1-5; 9 nucleotides match TRBD1. CDR3 in amino acids: CASSPGTGNQPQHF. The CDR3 DNA sequence: TGTGCCAGCTCACCTGGGACAGGGAATCAGCCCCAGCATTTT.